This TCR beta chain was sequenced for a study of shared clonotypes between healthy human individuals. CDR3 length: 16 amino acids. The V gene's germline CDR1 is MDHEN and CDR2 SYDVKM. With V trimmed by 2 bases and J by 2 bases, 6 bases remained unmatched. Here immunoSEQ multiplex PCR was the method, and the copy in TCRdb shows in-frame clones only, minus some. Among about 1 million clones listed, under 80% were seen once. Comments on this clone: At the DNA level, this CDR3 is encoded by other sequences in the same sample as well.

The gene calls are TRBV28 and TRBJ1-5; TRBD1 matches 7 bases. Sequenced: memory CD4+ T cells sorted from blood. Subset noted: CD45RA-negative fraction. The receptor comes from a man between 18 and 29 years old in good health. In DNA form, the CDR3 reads TGTGCCAGCAGTTTAAACGCCAGGGGGGGCAATCAGCCCCAGCATTTT. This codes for CASSLNARGGNQPQHF. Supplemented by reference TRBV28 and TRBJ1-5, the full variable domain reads DVKVTQSSRYLVKRTGEKVFLECVQDMDHENMFWYRQDPGLGLRLIYFSYDVKMKEKGDIPEGYSVSREKKERFSLILESASTNQTSMYLCASSLNARGGNQPQHFGDGTRLSIL.